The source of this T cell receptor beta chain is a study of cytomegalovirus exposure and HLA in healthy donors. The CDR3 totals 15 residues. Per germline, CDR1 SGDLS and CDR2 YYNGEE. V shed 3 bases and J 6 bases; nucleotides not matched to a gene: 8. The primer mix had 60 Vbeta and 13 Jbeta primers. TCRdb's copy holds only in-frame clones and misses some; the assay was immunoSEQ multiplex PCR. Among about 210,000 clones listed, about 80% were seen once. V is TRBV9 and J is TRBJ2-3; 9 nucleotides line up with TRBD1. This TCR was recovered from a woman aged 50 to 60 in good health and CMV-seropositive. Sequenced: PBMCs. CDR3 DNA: TGTGCCAGCAGCGCACAGGGGGCCGGGTCCGATACGCAGTATTTT. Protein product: CASSAQGAGSDTQYF.